A selection of T cell receptor beta chains follows, all from one sample in a study of naive and memory T cell subsets. TCRdb reanalysed the UMI-ligation and nested PCR reads using MiXCR and keeps one entry per CDR3 protein. Of around 160,000 distinct CDR3 sequences listed, approximately 22% are singletons. What was sequenced was naive CD4+ T cells from blood. The receptor set was obtained from a human donor in good health. Each CDR3 is given with its conserved first and last residue. A D gene is named only where the DNA matches it firmly. Clone size is stated in some rows and not others, as once, few, many or a class when expanded.

J,D,size,V,CDR3,DNA
TRBJ2-4,TRBD1,NA,TRBV11-2,CASSLPPGQGAAKNIQYF,TGTGCCAGCAGCTTACCCCCCGGCCAGGGGGCGGCCAAAAACATTCAGTACTTC
TRBJ2-1,NA,few,TRBV7-2,CASSPEGSSYNEQFF,TGTGCCAGCAGCCCCGAGGGGAGCTCCTACAATGAGCAGTTCTTC
TRBJ2-1,NA,NA,TRBV20-1,CSAPQSSYNEQFF,TGCAGTGCGCCTCAGAGCTCCTACAATGAGCAGTTCTTC
TRBJ2-5,NA,few,TRBV20-1,CSAQERVGQETQYF,TGCAGTGCTCAAGAGAGGGTGGGGCAGGAGACCCAGTACTTC
TRBJ2-1,TRBD2,few,TRBV6-2/TRBV6-3,CASSYAFVASGRKLNEQFF,TGTGCCAGCAGTTACGCGTTTGTTGCTAGCGGGAGGAAATTAAATGAGCAGTTCTTC
TRBJ2-5,TRBD2,NA,TRBV12-3/TRBV12-4,CASSLSGSGTQYF,TGTGCCAGCAGCTTAAGCGGGAGCGGGACCCAGTACTTC
TRBJ1-1,NA,NA,TRBV2,CASNVQQNTEAFF,TGTGCCAGCAACGTACAGCAGAACACTGAAGCTTTCTTT
TRBJ2-3,NA,few,TRBV3-2,CASTYSGRSTDTQYF,TGTGCCAGTACCTATAGCGGGAGGAGCACAGATACGCAGTATTTT
TRBJ1-1,NA,few,TRBV29-1,CSVEGRTDEAFF,TGCAGCGTTGAGGGCAGGACGGATGAAGCTTTCTTT
TRBJ2-7,NA,NA,TRBV6-5,CASSYSLVTRRGGEQYF,TGTGCCAGCAGTTACTCCCTCGTGACAAGACGGGGCGGCGAGCAGTACTTC
TRBJ2-7,NA,NA,TRBV14,CASSQRRGYEQYF,TGTGCCAGCAGCCAGCGACGGGGGTACGAGCAGTACTTC
TRBJ2-4,TRBD2,few,TRBV5-4,CASSYRLGEGTKNIQYF,TGTGCCAGCAGCTACCGCCTTGGGGAGGGGACCAAAAACATTCAGTACTTC
TRBJ2-1,NA,few,TRBV10-3,CAISEFRDEQFF,TGTGCCATCAGTGAGTTCCGGGATGAGCAGTTCTTC
TRBJ2-7,NA,few,TRBV29-1,CSVEDPARRVYF,TGCAGCGTTGAAGATCCCGCCCGTAGGGTGTACTTC
TRBJ2-1,TRBD2,few,TRBV6-6,CASSYQFGEGRF,TGTGCCAGCAGTTACCAGTTCGGGGAGGGGCGCTTC
TRBJ2-3,TRBD2,few,TRBV7-7,CASSAGRGGSSDTQYF,TGTGCCAGCAGCGCGGGACGGGGCGGGAGTTCAGATACGCAGTATTTT
TRBJ1-4,NA,few,TRBV20-1,CSAKTQAGVPNEKLFF,TGCAGTGCCAAGACCCAGGCCGGGGTCCCTAATGAAAAACTGTTTTTT
TRBJ1-1,NA,NA,TRBV9,CASSSRRVDTEAFF,TGTGCCAGCAGCTCCCGTCGTGTTGACACTGAAGCTTTCTTT
TRBJ1-1,TRBD1,few,TRBV7-3,CASSLKGDRGPGNLNTEAFF,TGTGCCAGCAGCTTAAAGGGGGACAGGGGGCCAGGTAACCTGAACACTGAAGCTTTCTTT
TRBJ1-2,NA,few,TRBV18,CASSPPIKGNHGYTF,TGTGCCAGCTCACCCCCCATCAAGGGTAATCATGGCTACACCTTC
TRBJ2-1,NA,many,TRBV28,CASSLIYNEQFF,TGTGCCAGCAGTTTGATCTACAATGAGCAGTTCTTC
TRBJ1-1,NA,NA,TRBV20-1,CSARDPNGVLNTEAFF,TGCAGTGCTAGAGATCCCAACGGGGTCTTGAACACTGAAGCTTTCTTT
TRBJ2-3,NA,NA,TRBV2,CASRRLPGGDTQYF,TGTGCCAGCCGGAGGCTTCCCGGCGGAGATACGCAGTATTTT
TRBJ2-1,NA,NA,TRBV28,CASSFRQGRNEQFF,TGTGCCAGCAGTTTCAGGCAGGGGCGGAATGAGCAGTTCTTC
TRBJ2-5,NA,NA,TRBV6-4,CASTGGREETQYF,TGTGCCAGCACCGGAGGACGGGAGGAGACCCAGTACTTC
TRBJ2-1,TRBD2,few,TRBV5-1,CASSPGLAGDNEQFF,TGCGCCAGCAGCCCTGGACTAGCGGGTGACAATGAGCAGTTCTTC
TRBJ2-2,NA,NA,TRBV6-5,CASSSWTVTGELFF,TGTGCCAGCAGTTCCTGGACTGTCACCGGGGAGCTGTTTTTT
TRBJ1-6,NA,few,TRBV19,CASSFVESSYNSPLHF,TGTGCCAGTAGTTTCGTGGAGAGCTCCTATAATTCACCCCTCCACTTT
TRBJ2-6,TRBD1,many,TRBV29-1,CSVRTGDNVLTF,TGCAGCGTCAGGACAGGAGACAACGTCCTGACTTTC
TRBJ2-5,TRBD1,NA,TRBV29-1,CSIERTGGKETQYF,TGCAGCATAGAGAGGACAGGGGGAAAAGAGACCCAGTACTTC
TRBJ2-5,NA,NA,TRBV9,CASSGGAQETQYF,TGTGCCAGCAGCGGGGGAGCGCAAGAGACCCAGTACTTC
TRBJ2-1,NA,few,TRBV18,CASSLGTVFNEQFF,TGTGCCAGCTCACTCGGGACTGTATTCAATGAGCAGTTCTTC
TRBJ1-6,TRBD1,NA,TRBV16,CASSPDRGSYSDNSPLHF,TGTGCCAGCAGCCCGGACAGGGGGTCCTACTCGGATAATTCACCCCTCCACTTT
TRBJ2-3,NA,few,TRBV7-2,CASSPNRASGTDTQYF,TGTGCCAGCAGCCCGAACAGGGCTAGCGGAACAGATACGCAGTATTTT
TRBJ2-4,NA,few,TRBV15,CATSSRGGRAKNIQYF,TGTGCCACCAGCAGCAGGGGGGGGAGGGCCAAAAACATTCAGTACTTC
TRBJ2-7,TRBD2,NA,TRBV29-1,CSVVWGRANEQYF,TGCAGCGTTGTATGGGGGAGGGCCAACGAGCAGTACTTC
TRBJ1-3,NA,NA,TRBV6-6,CASSYVGSSGNTIYF,TGTGCCAGCAGTTACGTGGGTTCCTCTGGAAACACCATATATTTT
TRBJ2-1,NA,NA,TRBV25-1,CASSPRAVYNEQFF,TGTGCCAGCAGTCCCAGGGCGGTCTACAATGAGCAGTTCTTC
TRBJ2-5,TRBD2,NA,TRBV28,CASSSGLVVETQYF,TGTGCCAGCAGTTCCGGACTAGTAGTGGAGACCCAGTACTTC
TRBJ2-1,TRBD1,NA,TRBV2,CASQVSGQRYNEQFF,TGTGCCAGCCAAGTGTCGGGACAGAGATACAATGAGCAGTTCTTC
TRBJ1-2,NA,few,TRBV27,CASGYTGDYGYTF,TGTGCCAGTGGCTATACGGGGGACTATGGCTACACCTTC
TRBJ2-7,TRBD2,few,TRBV20-1,CSARSPGTSGRGQYF,TGCAGTGCTAGATCCCCCGGGACTAGCGGGAGGGGGCAGTACTTC
TRBJ2-5,NA,many,TRBV28,CASSFNPQETQYF,TGTGCCAGCAGTTTCAATCCACAAGAGACCCAGTACTTC
TRBJ2-2,NA,NA,TRBV7-8,CASSLAASNTGELFF,TGTGCCAGCAGCTTAGCGGCCTCGAACACCGGGGAGCTGTTTTTT
TRBJ2-1,NA,NA,TRBV27,CASSSDKYNEQFF,TGTGCCAGCAGTTCGGACAAGTACAATGAGCAGTTCTTC
TRBJ2-1,NA,few,TRBV5-1,CASSRLGGGNEQFF,TGCGCCAGCAGCCGGTTGGGAGGGGGCAATGAGCAGTTCTTC
TRBJ1-1,NA,NA,TRBV27,CASSPSPWGTEAFF,TGTGCCAGCAGCCCTTCACCATGGGGCACTGAAGCTTTCTTT
TRBJ2-1,NA,NA,TRBV29-1,CSVRGRGRINEQFF,TGCAGCGTCCGGGGGAGGGGGCGAATCAATGAGCAGTTCTTC
TRBJ2-2,NA,NA,TRBV24-1,CANRTDRGGGELFF,TGTGCCAATCGGACAGATCGTGGTGGCGGGGAGCTGTTTTTT
TRBJ2-7,NA,many,TRBV30,CAWSTQGLYEQYF,TGTGCCTGGAGTACACAGGGTCTATACGAGCAGTACTTC
TRBJ1-1,NA,NA,TRBV2,CASSYREVNTEAFF,TGTGCCAGCAGCTACAGGGAGGTGAACACTGAAGCTTTCTTT
TRBJ1-5,NA,NA,TRBV3-1,CASSQAGRRQPQHF,TGTGCCAGCAGCCAAGCGGGCCGACGGCAGCCCCAGCATTTT
TRBJ2-7,NA,NA,TRBV7-8,CASSLVPRRSYEQYF,TGTGCCAGCAGCTTAGTGCCACGGAGGTCCTACGAGCAGTACTTC